These 7 T cell receptor beta chains originate from one sample sequenced in a study of CD8 T cells in ankylosing spondylitis (TCRdb year 2017). Library preparation was by 5' RACE. The instrument given in TCRdb is Illumina HiSeq 2500. TCRdb's own reprocessing of the public reads used fastp at Q25 and MiXCR and kept productive beta chains. Rows are combined by CDR3 protein, so each entry shows the most common genes and DNA. This sample comprises about 240,000 distinct CDR3 sequences, roughly 10% of them detected only once. Less than 7.5% of the sample lies in the top ten. The source material was blood, either unsorted or a sorted T cell fraction (not recorded which). These receptors were obtained from a male donor with ankylosing spondylitis or in good health (not recorded which).

This clonotype was found a few times. Since a much larger clone is just one base distant, this may be a read error. The chain couples TRBV27 to TRBJ1-1, with 7 bases matching TRBD1. The junction had 4 bases not matched to a gene; V was cut back by 6 bases and J by 0 bases. The CDR3 extends over 14 amino acids. Germline CDR1 and CDR2: MNHEY and SMNVEV (reference sequence). CDR3 protein: CASSPDRMNTEAFF. DNA for the CDR3: TGTGCCAGCAGCCCGGACAGGATGAACACTGAAGCTTTCTTT.

Points on this clonotype: Germline is not matched at one junction end, which may reflect a read error. The chain combines TRBV18 with TRBJ2-3; TRBD2 matches at 14 bases. The germline V gene encodes CDR1 KGHSH and CDR2 LQKENI. This CDR3 comprises 14 residues. The CDR3 region is CASSRQGLAGAEDF. DNA of the CDR3: TGTGCCAGCTCAAGACAGGGACTAGCGGGAGCTGAGGATTTT.

Comment on this clonotype: A read error may explain this, as a much larger clone is one base away. The J gene is TRBJ1-6, the V gene TRBV15, with D unresolved. Germline V gene sequence: CDR1 LNHNV, CDR2 YYDKDF (reference sequence). Trimming left V 3 bases short and J 6 bases short, with 12 bases between. The CDR3 spans 15 residues. The CDR3 DNA is TGTGCCACCAGCAGTAGGATGTCTTCTAATTCACCCCTCCACTTT. Translation: CATSSRMSSNSPLHF.

This clonotype was seen a handful of times. V and J are TRBV5-1 and TRBJ1-1; TRBD1 agrees at 7 bases. The CDR3 extends over 14 amino acids. Looked up from germline, CDR1 is SGHRS and CDR2 is YFSETQ. Trimming at V came to 4 bases and at J to 0 bases, leaving 3 bases not matched to a gene. In DNA, the CDR3 is TGCGCCAGCAGCCAAGGACAGGTGAACACTGAAGCTTTCTTT. Amino acid sequence: CASSQGQVNTEAFF.

This clonotype was picked up many times. The CDR3 nucleotides read TGTGCCAGCAGCTTAGGTAGCGGGAGGGCCGGCGAGCAGTACTTC. Protein sequence: CASSLGSGRAGEQYF. V is TRBV7-2 and J is TRBJ2-7; 11 bases are a match to TRBD2. Germline V gives CDR1 SGHTA, CDR2 FQGNSA. The CDR3 extends over 15 amino acids. Trimming cost V 1 base and J 6 bases; bases outside gene matches: 5.

This clonotype came up many times. The chain recombines TRBV20-1 with TRBJ2-3; 9 nucleotides line up with TRBD2. Germline CDR1 reads DFQATT; CDR2 reads SNEGSKA (reference sequence). Germline trimming cut 1 base from V and 6 bases from J; bases unmatched to any gene: 8. The CDR3 has 15 residues. CDR3 in amino acids: CSARVAGGPRDTQYF. The CDR3 region has the DNA TGCAGTGCTAGAGTGGCGGGGGGGCCAAGGGATACGCAGTATTTT.

This clonotype was detected a few times. The CDR3 protein is CASSVIGGYTF. The CDR3, as DNA: TGTGCCAGCAGTGTAATAGGTGGCTACACCTTC. The chain couples TRBV2 to TRBJ1-2; D is unresolved. Germline CDR1 and CDR2: SNHLY and FYNNEI. Deletions cut 4 bases from V and 7 bases from J, with 7 bases between. The CDR3 totals 11 residues.